This section outlines one TCR beta chain sequence together with its context. Its antigen is unknown. V dropped 3 bases and J dropped 3; count of bases not matched to a gene: 0. Germline CDR1 is SQVTM and CDR2 is ANQGSEA. The CDR3 runs 12 residues. This sample stems from a study of cytomegalovirus exposure and HLA in healthy donors. Study-wide findings and caveats: Later analysis identified a missense DCLRE1C variant that was linked to TCR beta V- and J-gene trimming.

This PCR relied on a set of 60 Vbeta primers and 13 Jbeta primers. Sequencing was performed with immunoSEQ multiplex PCR; in TCRdb, only in-frame clones are kept and a portion is missing. The sample consists of around 63,000 clones, roughly 80% of them appearing once. This clonotype was obtained from a woman in her 30s in good health and CMV-seronegative. This chain uses TRBV29-1 with TRBJ2-5, with 8 bases identical to TRBD1. Sequencing used PBMCs. CDR3 residues: CSVETGEETQYF. The CDR3 DNA sequence: TGCAGCGTTGAGACAGGGGAAGAGACCCAGTACTTC.